These 3 T cell receptor beta chains were all obtained from the same sample, sequenced in a study of T-cell reconstitution after alpha-beta-depleted transplantation in children. Preparation of the TCRbeta library was carried out with unique molecular identifiers. Each CDR3 protein gets one entry after TCRdb re-called the PCR reads with MiXCR. The sample records about 440,000 distinct CDR3 sequences, roughly 43% being singletons. The source material was PBMCs, sampled before TCRalphabeta/CD19-depleted stem cell transplant. The receptors shown here come from a girl aged 2-15 years with aplastic anemia, due to receive a stem cell transplant.

The J gene is TRBJ2-1, the V gene TRBV10-3; perhaps D is TRBD1 or TRBD2 (5 bases each). This CDR3 has 15 residues. V was clipped by 0 bases and J by 4 bases, with 10 bases between them. CDR1 is ENHRY and CDR2 is SYGVKD in the germline V gene. CDR3 in amino acids: CAISESGERYNEQFF. CDR3 nucleotides: TGTGCCATCAGTGAGTCGGGGGAGCGGTACAATGAGCAGTTCTTC.

This chain links TRBV10-3 with TRBJ2-3; 12 bases are shared with TRBD2. After removal of 8 bases from V and 5 bases from J, the junction contained 8 bases not matched to a gene. CDR3 length: 15 residues. CDR1 is ENHRY and CDR2 is SYGVKD in the germline V gene. CDR3 bases: TGTGCCATCTCGCTAGCGGGAGGGCACGGAGATACGCAGTATTTT. It codes for CAISLAGGHGDTQYF.

Of note for this clonotype: This sequence may be a read error, since a much larger clone differs from it by one base. This chain links TRBV5-1 with TRBJ2-5; D unclear. The CDR3 runs to 14 residues. Germline-derived CDR1 and CDR2 are SGHRS and YFSETQ. The CDR3, as DNA: TGCGCCAGCAGCTTGGGCCCTAGTGAAGACACCCAGTACTTC. This codes for CASSLGPSEDTQYF.